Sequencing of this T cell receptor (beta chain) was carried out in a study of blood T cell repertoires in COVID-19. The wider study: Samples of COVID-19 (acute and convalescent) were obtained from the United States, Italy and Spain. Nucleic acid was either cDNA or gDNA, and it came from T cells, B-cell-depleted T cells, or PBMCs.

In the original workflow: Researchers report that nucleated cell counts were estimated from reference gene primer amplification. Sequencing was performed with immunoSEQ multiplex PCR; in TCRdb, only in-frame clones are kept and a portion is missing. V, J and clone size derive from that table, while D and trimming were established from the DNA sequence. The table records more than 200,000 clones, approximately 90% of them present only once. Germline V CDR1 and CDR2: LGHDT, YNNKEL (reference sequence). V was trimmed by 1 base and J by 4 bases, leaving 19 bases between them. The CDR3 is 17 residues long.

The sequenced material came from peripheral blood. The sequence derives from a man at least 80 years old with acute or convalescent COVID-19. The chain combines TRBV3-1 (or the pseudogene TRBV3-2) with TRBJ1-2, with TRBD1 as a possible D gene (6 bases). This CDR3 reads CASSQVQGRGPFYGYTF. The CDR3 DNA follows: TGTGCCAGCAGCCAAGTCCAGGGCAGGGGACCTTTCTATGGCTACACCTTC.